These T cell receptor beta chains were read from a single sample in a study of T cells in Graves' hyperthyroidism and ophthalmopathy. One entry per CDR3 protein results from TCRdb running MiXCR on the multiplex PCR reads. The sample has approximately 640,000 distinct CDR3 sequences; around 16% are singletons. Source material: blood. All receptors derive from a man aged 50-59 years with Graves' hyperthyroidism. Both conserved end residues are part of each CDR3. A D gene is named only where the DNA matches it firmly. Some rows have no size entry. The others give once, few or many, or a class for an expanded clone.

TRBV15	few	TRBJ2-5	.	CATSSVRPPQETQYF	TGTGCCACCAGCAGTGTCCGCCCGCCTCAAGAGACCCAGTACTTC
TRBV7-2	many	TRBJ2-3	TRBD1	CASSFAGQGGDTQYF	TGTGCCAGCAGCTTTGCCGGACAGGGGGGGGATACGCAGTATTTT
TRBV28	many	TRBJ1-2	.	CASRTGPMNYGYTF	TGTGCCAGCAGAACAGGACCTATGAACTATGGCTACACCTTC
TRBV12-3/TRBV12-4	many	TRBJ1-2	TRBD1	CASSLKGAGGYTF	TGTGCCAGCAGTTTGAAGGGGGCAGGTGGCTACACCTTC
TRBV28	many	TRBJ2-1	.	CASSVPGSYNEQFF	TGTGCCAGCAGTGTGCCAGGGTCGTACAATGAGCAGTTCTTC
TRBV18	.	TRBJ1-1	.	CASSQSRAGQTEAFF	TGTGCCAGCTCACAATCTAGGGCGGGGCAAACTGAAGCTTTCTTT
TRBV28	many	TRBJ2-5	.	CASRLRGGLETQYF	TGTGCCAGCAGGTTACGAGGGGGGCTGGAGACCCAGTACTTC
TRBV4-2	.	TRBJ1-6	TRBD1	CASSQYWAGGSYNSPLHF	TGTGCCAGCAGCCAGTATTGGGCAGGGGGCTCCTATAATTCACCCCTCCACTTT
TRBV10-3	many	TRBJ2-7	.	CAISESGGYREQYF	TGTGCCATCAGTGAGTCGGGGGGATACCGGGAGCAGTACTTC
TRBV20-1	.	TRBJ2-3	.	CSARDGGYPDTQYF	TGCAGTGCTAGAGATGGGGGTTACCCAGATACGCAGTATTTT
TRBV7-8	.	TRBJ2-1	TRBD1	CASSSTPWDRFYNEQFF	TGTGCCAGCAGCTCTACCCCTTGGGACAGATTCTACAATGAGCAGTTCTTC
TRBV18	.	TRBJ1-5	.	CASSAGENQAQHF	TGTGCCAGCTCAGCAGGGGAGAATCAGGCCCAGCATTTT
TRBV18	.	TRBJ2-2	TRBD2	CASSLRPGGNTGELFF	TGTGCCAGCTCACTTCGACCGGGAGGGAACACCGGGGAGCTGTTTTTT
TRBV30	.	TRBJ2-7	TRBD2	CAWSRGLAGPEQYF	TGTGCCTGGAGCCGAGGACTAGCGGGACCCGAGCAGTACTTC
TRBV19	.	TRBJ2-1	TRBD2	CASSVLADEQFF	TGTGCCAGTAGTGTACTAGCGGACGAGCAGTTCTTC
TRBV27	many	TRBJ2-3	TRBD2	CASSTGTSGTRTDTQYF	TGTGCCAGCAGCACCGGGACTAGCGGGACTCGCACAGATACGCAGTATTTT
TRBV29-1	.	TRBJ1-1	.	CSAGGQRNTEAFF	TGCAGCGCGGGTGGACAGAGGAACACTGAAGCTTTCTTT
TRBV2	many	TRBJ2-5	.	CASSGAGETQYF	TGTGCCAGCAGCGGAGCGGGAGAGACCCAGTACTTC
TRBV2	many	TRBJ2-1	TRBD2	CASSEQAGGHEQFF	TGTGCCAGCAGTGAACAAGCGGGAGGTCATGAGCAGTTCTTC
TRBV29-1	many	TRBJ1-1	.	CSAGGAGMNTEAFF	TGCAGCGCCGGAGGTGCAGGGATGAACACTGAAGCTTTCTTT
TRBV12-3/TRBV12-4	many	TRBJ2-5	TRBD2	CASSLGTRGAQYF	TGTGCCAGCAGTTTGGGCACCCGGGGGGCCCAGTACTTC
TRBV20-1	many	TRBJ1-2	TRBD1	CSARDQDRGIYGYTF	TGCAGTGCTAGAGACCAGGACAGGGGTATTTATGGCTACACCTTC
TRBV28	.	TRBJ1-5	.	CASNPYSQPQHF	TGTGCCAGCAACCCGTATAGTCAGCCCCAGCATTTT
TRBV6-1	many	TRBJ1-1	TRBD1	CASSGNRGQTEAFF	TGTGCCAGCAGCGGAAACAGGGGGCAAACTGAAGCTTTCTTT
TRBV6-2/TRBV6-3	many	TRBJ2-5	.	CASRQGMIADAQETQYF	TGTGCCAGCAGACAGGGGATGATAGCGGATGCCCAAGAGACCCAGTACTTC
TRBV5-1	.	TRBJ2-2	.	CASSLAGHTGELFF	TGCGCCAGCAGCTTGGCAGGGCACACCGGGGAGCTGTTTTTT
TRBV6-1	many	TRBJ1-1	.	CASSFPRDTSWDTEAFF	TGTGCCAGCAGTTTCCCCCGGGACACATCTTGGGACACTGAAGCTTTCTTT
TRBV15	.	TRBJ2-5	.	CATSAGLPGRQETQYF	TGTGCCACCAGCGCGGGTCTCCCAGGGAGACAAGAGACCCAGTACTTC
TRBV30	few	TRBJ1-5	.	CAWSVGGRQPQHF	TGTGCCTGGAGTGTCGGGGGCCGGCAGCCCCAGCATTTT
TRBV14	many	TRBJ1-1	.	CASSQEARGTEAFF	TGTGCCAGCAGCCAAGAGGCCAGGGGCACTGAAGCTTTCTTT
TRBV2	many	TRBJ2-5	.	CASSGWGIQETQYF	TGTGCCAGCAGTGGGTGGGGCATCCAAGAGACCCAGTACTTC
TRBV7-8	many	TRBJ1-2	.	CASSLDAGTADNYGYTF	TGTGCCAGCAGCTTGGACGCCGGGACCGCGGACAACTATGGCTACACCTTC
TRBV3-1	many	TRBJ2-7	TRBD2	CASSQGTSGRSSYEQYF	TGTGCCAGCAGCCAAGGGACTAGCGGGAGGAGCTCCTACGAGCAGTACTTC
TRBV20-1	many	TRBJ2-7	.	CSARDARRDSYEQYF	TGCAGTGCTAGAGATGCACGCCGCGACTCCTACGAGCAGTACTTC
TRBV20-1	many	TRBJ2-7	.	CSARGIGGGRDYEQYF	TGCAGTGCTAGAGGGATTGGGGGTGGCAGGGACTACGAGCAGTACTTC
TRBV2	many	TRBJ1-5	TRBD1	CASRGQGAAQPQHF	TGTGCCAGCAGAGGGCAGGGGGCCGCTCAGCCCCAGCATTTT
TRBV6-5	many	TRBJ1-2	TRBD1	CASSYQRTGGDGYTF	TGTGCCAGCAGTTATCAGCGGACAGGTGGAGATGGCTACACCTTC
TRBV19	.	TRBJ2-1	.	CASSIGIHSSDEQFF	TGTGCCAGTAGTATTGGGATTCATAGTTCGGATGAGCAGTTCTTC
TRBV6-1	.	TRBJ2-7	.	CASSGGISYEQYF	TGTGCCAGCAGTGGCGGAATCTCCTACGAGCAGTACTTC
TRBV10-3	.	TRBJ2-3	TRBD2	CAIRENVGAGTDTQYF	TGTGCCATCAGAGAGAATGTAGGAGCGGGGACAGATACGCAGTATTTT
TRBV20-1	.	TRBJ2-1	TRBD2	CSARVWADTGTSLGNEQFF	TGCAGTGCTAGAGTTTGGGCCGATACCGGGACTAGCCTAGGCAATGAGCAGTTCTTC
TRBV11-2	many	TRBJ2-3	.	CASSVLGDTDTQYF	TGTGCCAGCAGCGTTCTAGGGGACACAGATACGCAGTATTTT
TRBV19	.	TRBJ2-2	.	CASRIQENSISNTGELFF	TGTGCCAGTAGGATCCAGGAGAATTCTATATCGAACACCGGGGAGCTGTTTTTT
TRBV20-1	.	TRBJ2-7	TRBD2	CSATSLAGGDGEQYF	TGCAGTGCTACCTCACTAGCGGGAGGGGACGGCGAGCAGTACTTC
TRBV6-1	many	TRBJ2-7	.	CASSERYGTTYEQYF	TGTGCCAGCAGTGAACGTTACGGGACCACCTACGAGCAGTACTTC
TRBV20-1	.	TRBJ1-1	.	CSAPRTGEHTEAFF	TGCAGTGCTCCCCGGACGGGGGAGCACACTGAAGCTTTCTTT